The 23 T cell receptor beta chains in this list originate from one sample, sequenced in a study of blood T cell repertoires in COVID-19. Only in-frame clones appear in the TCRdb table, and some are missing; sequencing was by immunoSEQ multiplex PCR. Of roughly 140,000 clones in the sample, about 85% were seen once. Sequences were obtained from peripheral blood. The receptors derive from a woman between 65 and 79 years old with acute or convalescent COVID-19.

The chain combines TRBV3-1 (or the pseudogene TRBV3-2) with TRBJ1-1; 8 nucleotides line up with TRBD1. This CDR3 has 14 amino acids. Germline CDR1 and CDR2: LGHDT and YNNKEL (reference sequence). V was clipped by 3 bases and J by 10 bases; unmatched bases: 10. The chain's CDR3 is CASSQTQGARLAFF. CDR3 bases: TGTGCCAGCAGCCAGACTCAGGGGGCGCGGCTAGCTTTCTTT.

J is TRBJ2-1 and V is TRBV25-1, with a tentative D call TRBD2 (5 bases). Looked up from germline, CDR1 is MGHDK and CDR2 is SYGVNS. The CDR3 sequence is 11 residues long. V dropped 8 bases and J dropped 10 bases, with 12 bases sitting between them. CDR3 protein: CASSRTGEQFF. The CDR3 DNA is TGTGCCAGCTCTCGGACTGGGGAGCAGTTCTTC.

This clone was counted between two and nine times. The gene calls are TRBV28 and TRBJ1-6, with TRBD1 matching 10 bases. V was pared by 10 bases and J by 14 bases, with 14 bases of the junction left unmatched. CDR1 MDHEN and CDR2 SYDVKM come from the germline V gene. This CDR3 has 14 residues. The chain's CDR3 is CATKNGQGGQALHF. The CDR3 DNA reads TGTGCCACCAAAAATGGACAGGGGGGTCAAGCCCTCCACTTT. The full variable domain, with the rest looked up from reference TRBV28 and TRBJ1-6, is DVKVTQSSRYLVKRTGEKVFLECVQDMDHENMFWYRQDPGLGLRLIYFSYDVKMKEKGDIPEGYSVSREKKERFSLILESASTNQTSMYLCATKNGQGGQALHFGNGTRLTVT.

The rearrangement uses TRBV6-6 and TRBJ2-2, with D maybe TRBD2 (6 bases). Germline V gene sequence: CDR1 MNHNY, CDR2 SVGAGI (reference sequence). CDR3 length equals 13 residues. Trimming left V 6 bases short and J 1 base short, with 6 bases between. CDR3 in amino acids: CASRAGNTGELFF. The CDR3 nucleotides are TGTGCCAGCAGAGCGGGGAACACCGGGGAGCTGTTTTTT.

V is TRBV27 and J is TRBJ2-7; 10 bases line up with TRBD2. The V and J ends lost 6 bases and 2 bases, in that order; junction bases with no gene match: 10. CDR3 length equals 16 residues. Germline loops: CDR1 MNHEY, CDR2 SMNVEV (reference sequence). CDR3 protein: CASRGLTSGLTYEQYV. Here the CDR3 DNA reads TGTGCCAGCAGGGGCTTGACTAGCGGGTTAACCTACGAGCAGTACGTC.

CDR3 residues: CASSPESRMIYGYTF. CDR3 bases: TGTGCCAGCAGCCCCGAATCGAGAATGATATATGGCTACACCTTC. This chain links TRBV7-2 with TRBJ1-2, with D uncertain. Germline V gene lookup returns CDR1 SGHTA and CDR2 FQGNSA. The CDR3 is 15 amino acids. The V gene lost 5 bases and the J gene lost 5 bases, with 18 bases spanning the gap.

The J gene is TRBJ2-2, the V gene TRBV7-2; TRBD2 matches 9 bases. With V trimmed by 2 bases and J by 6 bases, 7 bases remained unmatched. The CDR3 has 16 residues. The V gene's germline CDR1 is SGHTA and CDR2 FQGNSA. CDR3 coding DNA: TGTGCCAGCAGCTTAAATAGCGGGGGAACCTCCGGGGAGCTGTTTTTT. Translation: CASSLNSGGTSGELFF.

The chain is built from TRBV7-2 and TRBJ2-5, with TRBD2 identical over 8 bases. The V gene's germline CDR1 is SGHTA and CDR2 FQGNSA. The CDR3 spans 14 residues. Trimming at V came to 3 bases and at J to 0 bases, leaving 0 bases not matched to a gene. The CDR3 protein is CASSFGGDQETQYF. CDR3 coding DNA: TGTGCCAGCAGCTTCGGGGGGGACCAAGAGACCCAGTACTTC.

The chain links TRBV6-5 to TRBJ1-1, with D possibly being TRBD1 (5 bases). In germline, CDR1 is MNHEY, CDR2 SVGAGI. The CDR3 spans 14 residues. V was clipped by 10 bases and J by 3 bases, with 18 bases between them. The DNA of the CDR3 is TGTGCCACGACGTATGGGGCCCGTGACACTGAAGCTTTCTTT. It encodes CATTYGARDTEAFF.

The rearrangement uses TRBV6-5 and TRBJ1-2; maybe TRBD1 (5 bases). Germline CDR1 is MNHEY and CDR2 is SVGAGI. The CDR3 runs to 13 residues. Trimming cost V 6 bases and J 5 bases, with 13 bases left between them. The CDR3, as DNA: TGTGCCAGCAGCGGGGGGGGTCTGTATGGCTACACCTTC. Translated: CASSGGGLYGYTF.

The chain combines TRBV2 with TRBJ1-2, with a weak D call TRBD1 (6 bases). The germline CDR1 and CDR2 sequences are SNHLY and FYNNEI. Trimming left V 1 base short and J 3 bases short, with 9 bases between. The CDR3 spans 14 residues. CDR3 loop: CASSEGGGHYGYTF. In nucleotides, the CDR3 is TGTGCCAGCAGTGAAGGGGGGGGGCACTATGGCTACACCTTC.

This clone turned up a few times. The rearrangement joins TRBV6-1 to TRBJ2-7; D is unresolved. Trimming left V 3 bases short and J 0 bases short, with 9 bases between. Per the germline V gene, CDR1 is MNHNS and CDR2 is SASEGT. The CDR3 runs to 14 residues. The CDR3: CASSDTGNSYEQYV. In DNA form, the CDR3 reads TGTGCCAGCAGTGACACTGGTAACTCCTACGAGCAGTACGTC.

This chain joins TRBV15 and TRBJ2-5, with TRBD2 as a possible D gene (6 bases). The V gene's germline CDR1 is LNHNV and CDR2 YYDKDF (reference sequence). Trimming pared 1 base from V and 5 bases from J, leaving 14 bases between. This CDR3 has 15 amino acids. The CDR3 coding sequence is TGTGCCACCAGCAGAGTCAATATGCGGGGCGAGACCCAGTACTTC. Residues: CATSRVNMRGETQYF.

The chain joins TRBV7-9 to TRBJ1-1, with D uncertain. The CDR3 runs 14 residues. In germline, CDR1 is SEHNR, CDR2 FQNEAQ (reference sequence). The ends were cut back, 2 bases at V and 0 bases at J, with 7 bases in the middle. This CDR3 reads CASSLIQMNTEAFF. The CDR3 DNA reads as TGTGCCAGCAGCTTAATTCAAATGAACACTGAAGCTTTCTTT.

V and J are TRBV5-1 and TRBJ2-1; 11 positions agree with TRBD1. This CDR3 comprises 15 residues. After removal of 3 bases from V and 6 bases from J, the junction contained 5 bases not matched to a gene. CDR1 is SGHRS and CDR2 is YFSETQ in the germline V gene. As DNA, the CDR3 is TGCGCCAGCAGCTACGGACAGGGGGCCAGCAATGAGCAGTTCTTC. Amino acid sequence: CASSYGQGASNEQFF.

This chain connects TRBV18 to TRBJ1-1; maybe TRBD1 (6 bases). The CDR3 length is 13 residues. Germline CDR1 KGHSH, CDR2 LQKENI. V gave up 4 bases and J gave up 1 base, with 7 bases separating them. The chain's CDR3 is CASSQGQNTEAFF. The CDR3, as DNA: TGTGCCAGCTCACAGGGACAGAACACTGAAGCTTTCTTT.

V is TRBV27 and J is TRBJ1-1; 7 nucleotides align to TRBD1. Germline V gene data show CDR1 as MNHEY and CDR2 as SMNVEV (reference sequence). J gave up 1 base and V 6 bases, and 11 bases lay outside the gene matches. This CDR3 has 16 amino acids. The CDR3 coding sequence is TGTGCCAGCAGCCCGGACAGGATACTTCAGAACACTGAAGCTTTCTTT. Its translation is CASSPDRILQNTEAFF.

This chain links TRBV27 with TRBJ2-3, with TRBD1 identical over 9 bases. CDR1 and CDR2 (germline): MNHEY, SMNVEV (reference sequence). This CDR3 spans 16 amino acids. V lost 1 base and J lost 4; bases outside the gene matches: 6. The CDR3 sequence: CASSLYRTGEADTQYF. The CDR3 DNA sequence: TGTGCCAGCAGTTTATACCGGACAGGGGAGGCAGATACGCAGTATTTT.

The chain is built from TRBV5-8 and TRBJ1-5, with TRBD1 as a possible D gene (6 bases). This CDR3 spans 16 amino acids. With 0 bases removed from V and 2 bases from J, the gap between germline ends came to 12 bases. Per the germline V gene, CDR1 is SGHTS and CDR2 is YDEGEE. For the CDR3, the DNA is TGTGCCAGCAGCTTGGGCGGAGGGGGGGGCAATCAGCCCCAGCATTTT. Protein product: CASSLGGGGGNQPQHF.

The chain employs TRBV18 and TRBJ1-1; TRBD1 matches 10 bases. Trimming cost V 6 bases and J 3 bases; bases outside gene matches: 7. Germline lookup yields CDR1 KGHSH and CDR2 LQKENI. The CDR3 sequence is 15 residues long. The CDR3 nucleotides read TGTGCCAGCTCCCGCAATGGACAGGGGGACACTGAAGCTTTCTTT. It encodes CASSRNGQGDTEAFF.

V is TRBV7-2 and J is TRBJ2-5; 12 bases agree with TRBD2. The CDR3 spans 15 residues. CDR1 SGHTA and CDR2 FQGNSA come from the germline V gene. With V trimmed by 0 bases and J by 5 bases, 1 base remained unmatched. The CDR3, as DNA: TGTGCCAGCAGCTTAGCTACTAGCGGGGGGGAGACCCAGTACTTC. Translation: CASSLATSGGETQYF.

The V and J genes are TRBV2 and TRBJ1-2, with D unresolved. The CDR3 covers 14 residues. With 1 base removed from V and 8 bases from J, the gap between germline ends came to 14 bases. Germline V CDR1 and CDR2: SNHLY, FYNNEI. The CDR3 bases are TGTGCCAGCAGTGAAGTCCGCAAGTCGGGGGGCTACACCTTC. It encodes CASSEVRKSGGYTF.

This rearrangement joins TRBV6-5 to TRBJ2-3; TRBD1 agrees at 7 bases. The V gene's germline CDR1 is MNHEY and CDR2 SVGAGI. CDR3 length: 15 amino acids. The V and J ends lost 6 bases and 1 base, in that order; junction bases with no gene match: 7. The chain's CDR3 is CASRADRVRTDTQYF. The CDR3 bases are TGTGCCAGCAGAGCCGACAGGGTACGCACAGATACGCAGTATTTT.